Sequencing of this T cell receptor beta chain was carried out in a study of human T cells and chemical hapten exposure. Overall study findings and caveats: Alopecia affecting every donor means their immune response may not match healthy people's. Among expanded TCRs, significantly more large CDR3 similarity clusters formed than among controls.

Library preparation tagged each individual cDNA molecule with a unique molecular identifier. Via MiXCR, TCRdb re-called the RACE reads, giving one row per CDR3 protein. The top ten hold 1.2% of the sample, which has 250,000 or so distinct CDR3 sequences, roughly 8% seen once. Time point specified: pre-sensitization, week 0. Regarding treatment: therapeutic diphenylcyclopropenone sensitization with weekly scalp DPC. Concerning this clonotype itself: Its antigen remains unknown.

Germline V gene data show CDR1 as SGHTA and CDR2 as FQGNSA. Trimming cost V 4 bases and J 4 bases, with 13 bases left between them. CDR3 length: 15 amino acids. This chain joins TRBV7-2 and TRBJ2-2; D perhaps matches TRBD1 (5 bases). This receptor was obtained from a man aged 18 to 29 with alopecia areata. Some clones in this sample may be carry-over from other donors' samples. Sequencing used whole blood, obtained in connection with sensitization to the hapten diphenylcyclopropenone (DPC). CDR3 DNA sequence: TGTGCCAGCAGCTCCCGACAGTTGCCCACCGGGGAGCTGTTTTTT. Translated: CASSSRQLPTGELFF. The full variable domain, its missing parts supplied by reference TRBV7-2 and TRBJ2-2, is GAGVSQSPSNKVTEKGKDVELRCDPISGHTALYWYRQSLGQGLEFLIYFQGNSAPDKSGLPSDRFSAERTGGSVSTLTIQRTQQEDSAVYLCASSSRQLPTGELFFGEGSRLTVL.